These 2 T cell receptor beta chains were sequenced from one sample in a study of OX40 agonist ivuxolimab in advanced cancers. TCRdb keeps only in-frame clones here, not all; method: immunoSEQ multiplex PCR. The table has 30,000 or so clones, 90% seen once. The sample was CD4+ or CD8+ T cells sorted from blood, taken in a trial of the OX40 agonist ivuxolimab. Receptors originate from an adult with an advanced solid tumor such as melanoma, head and neck, liver or kidney cancer.

The V and J genes are TRBV5-6 and TRBJ2-1; D may correspond to TRBD1 or TRBD2 (6 bases each). V gave up 1 base and J gave up 7 bases, with 15 bases separating them. The CDR3 is made up of 15 amino acids. Looked up from germline, CDR1 is SGHDT and CDR2 is YYEEEE. The CDR3 protein is CASSLFGSRGNEQFF. DNA of the CDR3: TGTGCCAGCAGCTTGTTCGGGAGTAGGGGGAATGAGCAGTTCTTC.

This clone has a single count. The chain combines TRBV15 with TRBJ2-1; possible D gene TRBD1, 6 bases. The CDR3 is 14 residues long. Germline-derived CDR1 and CDR2 are LNHNV and YYDKDF (reference sequence). The V end was cut by 5 bases, the J end by 7 bases, with 15 bases between. The CDR3 nucleotides read TGTGCCACCAGCGGTCACAGGGTTTTAAATGAGCAGTTCTTC. Translated: CATSGHRVLNEQFF.